The clone carrying this T cell receptor beta chain was seen just once. The data derive from a study of control samples from healthy donors and cancer patients. CDR1 and CDR2 (germline): MGHRA, YSYEKL. V lost 2 bases, J lost 6 bases, and 17 bases lay in between. The length of the CDR3 is 15 residues. Method: immunoSEQ multiplex PCR; TCRdb's copy keeps in-frame clones and lacks some. Of some 130,000 clones listed, around 90% are singletons. The receptor's source is a man aged 40-49 years in good health. The sample comprised blood. This chain joins TRBV4-1 and TRBJ2-7, with D possibly being TRBD1 or TRBD2 (5 bases each). Here the CDR3 reads CASSQLHGDPSEQYF. The CDR3 DNA follows: TGCGCCAGCAGCCAATTACACGGGGACCCAAGCGAGCAGTACTTC.